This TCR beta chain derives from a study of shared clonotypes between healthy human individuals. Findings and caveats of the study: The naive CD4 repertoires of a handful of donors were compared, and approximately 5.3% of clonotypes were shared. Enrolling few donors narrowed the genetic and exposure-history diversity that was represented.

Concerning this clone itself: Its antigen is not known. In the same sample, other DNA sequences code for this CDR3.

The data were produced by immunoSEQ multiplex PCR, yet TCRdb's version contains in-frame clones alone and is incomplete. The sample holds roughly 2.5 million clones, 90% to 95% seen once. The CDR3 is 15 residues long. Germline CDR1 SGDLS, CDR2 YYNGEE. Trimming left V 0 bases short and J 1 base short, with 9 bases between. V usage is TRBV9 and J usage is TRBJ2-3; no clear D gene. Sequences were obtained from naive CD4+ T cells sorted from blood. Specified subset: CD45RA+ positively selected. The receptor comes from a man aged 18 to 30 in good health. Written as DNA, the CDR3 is TGTGCCAGCAGCGTAGGACTCACTGGCACAGATACGCAGTATTTT. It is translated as CASSVGLTGTDTQYF.